These 26 T cell receptor beta chains were all obtained from the same sample, sequenced in a study of CD8 T cells in ankylosing spondylitis. General study findings and limits: There was a TCR beta motif, made of eight highly homologous variants, that appeared characteristic of ankylosing spondylitis blood.

TCRdb re-derived calls from the 5' RACE reads in MiXCR, one entry per CDR3 protein. The table records about 220,000 distinct CDR3 sequences, about 16% of them present only once. The antigens for these receptors are not known. Sequenced material: blood, either unsorted or a sorted T cell fraction (not recorded which). The origin of the receptors is a male donor with ankylosing spondylitis.

This clonotype has a handful of counts. The V gene is TRBV10-3, the J gene TRBJ2-1; D unresolved. CDR1 is ENHRY and CDR2 is SYGVKD in the germline V gene. CDR3 length: 11 amino acids. Trimming took 2 bases from V and 9 from J, leaving 5 bases between them. This chain's CDR3 is CAISEGPEQFF. The CDR3, as DNA: TGTGCCATCAGTGAGGGTCCTGAGCAGTTCTTC.

The CDR3 DNA reads as TGCGCCAGCAGCCAAGATGCCCCCCCCTCTAGCGGGACGGACTACGAGCAGTACTTC. It is translated as CASSQDAPPSSGTDYEQYF. The chain recombines TRBV4-3 with TRBJ2-7, with TRBD2 matching over 9 bases. Trimming cost V 0 bases and J 3 bases; bases outside gene matches: 15. CDR3 size: 19 residues. Germline values: CDR1 LGHNA, CDR2 YSLEER.

The chain employs TRBV3-1 and TRBJ1-2; no firm D call. The V gene lost 1 base and the J gene lost 14 bases, with 14 bases spanning the gap. The CDR3 spans 12 residues. CDR1 and CDR2 (germline): LGHDT, YNNKEL (reference sequence). The CDR3 reads CASSQAAEARTF. As DNA, the CDR3 is TGTGCCAGCAGCCAAGCCGCGGAGGCGAGAACCTTC. Based on the CDR3 plus reference TRBV3-1 and TRBJ1-2, the full variable domain is DTAVSQTPKYLVTQMGNDKSIKCEQNLGHDTMYWYKQDSKKFLKIMFSYNNKELIINETVPNRFSPKSPDKAHLNLHINSLELGDSAVYFCASSQAAEARTFGSGTRLTVV.

V gene TRBV28 combines with J gene TRBJ2-3; no reliable D call. V lost 6 bases to trimming and J lost 4 bases, with 11 bases between them. Per germline, CDR1 MDHEN and CDR2 SYDVKM. CDR3 size: 13 residues. CDR3 sequence: CASSPPGSDTQYF. The DNA for the CDR3 is TGTGCCAGCAGCCCACCCGGCTCAGATACGCAGTATTTT.

The chain joins TRBV5-6 to TRBJ2-1; D unclear. This CDR3 comprises 15 residues. Germline CDR1 and CDR2: SGHDT and YYEEEE. V shed 0 bases and J shed 1 base, with 8 bases lying between them. DNA for the CDR3: TGTGCCAGCAGCTTGGGTCAGGTTTCCTACAATGAGCAGTTCTTC. This codes for CASSLGQVSYNEQFF. The variable domain in full, completed from reference TRBV5-6 and TRBJ2-1, reads DAGVTQSPTHLIKTRGQQVTLRCSPKSGHDTVSWYQQALGQGPQFIFQYYEEEERQRGNFPDRFSGHQFPNYSSELNVNALLLGDSALYLCASSLGQVSYNEQFFGPGTRLTVL.

This chain links TRBV4-2 with TRBJ2-3; 9 nucleotides align to TRBD2. The trim removed 0 bases at V and 3 bases at J, leaving 10 bases unmatched. The CDR3 is made up of 18 amino acids. Germline values: CDR1 LGHNA, CDR2 YNFKEQ. The CDR3, as DNA: TGTGCCAGCAGCCAAGATTTGAGCGCGGGGGGGAGGACAGATACGCAGTATTTT. The encoded protein is CASSQDLSAGGRTDTQYF.

At least ten counts were recorded for this clonotype. J is TRBJ2-5 and V is TRBV14; weak D call: TRBD1 (5 bases). This CDR3 has 15 residues. Trimming removed 0 bases at V and 2 bases at J, with 10 bases between. CDR1 and CDR2 (germline): SGHDN, FVKESK. The CDR3 loop reads CASSQDRVWQETQYF. The CDR3 region has the DNA TGTGCCAGCAGCCAAGACAGGGTATGGCAAGAGACCCAGTACTTC.

This clonotype was detected only a few times. The rearrangement links TRBV3-1 to TRBJ1-6; D possibly corresponds to TRBD1 (5 bases). V gave up 1 base and J gave up 4 bases, with 11 bases separating them. The CDR3 consists of 16 residues. Germline CDR1 and CDR2: LGHDT and YNNKEL (reference sequence). DNA of the CDR3: TGTGCCAGCAGCCAAGTCGCGGGGGGATATAATTCACCCCTCCACTTT. This sequence encodes CASSQVAGGYNSPLHF.

The table lists this clonotype with a few counts. V and J are TRBV27 and TRBJ1-2; TRBD1 matches 7 bases. V shed 7 bases, J shed 8 bases, and the junction held 16 bases outside the gene matches. Per germline, CDR1 MNHEY and CDR2 SMNVEV (reference sequence). The CDR3 has 15 amino acids. CDR3 loop: CASTQVTGSMEGYTF. The CDR3 DNA sequence: TGTGCCAGCACTCAAGTGACAGGGTCAATGGAAGGCTACACCTTC.

CDR3 in DNA: TGCGCCAGCAGCCAAGAGGGTAGAAGCACAGATACGCAGTATTTT. Its translation: CASSQEGRSTDTQYF. The rearrangement joins TRBV4-1 to TRBJ2-3; D unclear. Germline CDR1 MGHRA, CDR2 YSYEKL. V was clipped by 0 bases and J by 0 bases, with 7 bases between them. The CDR3 runs to 15 residues.

This clonotype has just a few counts. CDR3 amino acids: CASSRPDASYEQYF. CDR3 DNA sequence: TGCGCCAGCAGCCGCCCGGACGCTTCTTACGAGCAGTACTTC. The V and J genes are TRBV4-1 and TRBJ2-7, with D uncertain. Trimming cost V 4 bases and J 4 bases, with 14 bases left between them. Germline-derived CDR1 and CDR2 are MGHRA and YSYEKL. The CDR3 length is 14 residues.

The chain is built from TRBV5-6 and TRBJ2-1; 13 nucleotides line up with TRBD2. Germline CDR1 reads SGHDT; CDR2 reads YYEEEE. The CDR3 loop spans 15 amino acids. Losses at the gene ends were 4 bases for V and 8 bases for J; bases not matched to a gene: 6. CDR3 DNA: TGTGCCAGCAGCAAGGGACTAGCGGGGACCGATGAGCAGTTCTTC. Translated, it gives CASSKGLAGTDEQFF.

This clonotype was seen a few times. V gene TRBV12-3 or TRBV12-4 combines with J gene TRBJ1-1; D is unclear. The CDR3 loop spans 14 amino acids. V was clipped by 6 bases and J by 5 bases, with 16 bases between them. The DNA of the CDR3 is TGTGCCAGCAGATTGAGGGAAGGAGGGACTGAAGCTTTCTTT. Its translation: CASRLREGGTEAFF.

This clonotype showed up many times. The chain employs TRBV12-3 or TRBV12-4 and TRBJ2-3; possible D gene TRBD2, 5 bases. The CDR3 sequence is 12 residues long. V lost 5 bases and J lost 7, with 10 bases in between. The chain's CDR3 is CASSLGEHTQYF. CDR3 in DNA: TGTGCCAGCAGTCTCGGGGAACATACGCAGTATTTT.

V and J are TRBV14 and TRBJ2-1, with D unclear. Germline V lookup: CDR1 SGHDN, CDR2 FVKESK. This CDR3 comprises 13 residues. V was cut by 4 bases and J by 9 bases, with 13 bases left in between. CDR3: CASSRPEVIEQFF. The CDR3 region has the DNA TGTGCCAGCAGCCGACCCGAGGTCATTGAGCAGTTCTTC.

This clonotype was detected only a few times. The chain employs TRBV27 and TRBJ2-2; 10 nucleotides align to TRBD2. J gave up 3 bases and V 5 bases, and 6 bases lay outside the gene matches. This CDR3 contains 16 residues. Germline CDR1 is MNHEY and CDR2 is SMNVEV (reference sequence). This chain's CDR3 is CASSHTSGIYTGELFF. In nucleotides, the CDR3 is TGTGCCAGCAGTCATACTAGCGGGATTTACACCGGGGAGCTGTTTTTT.

The V gene is TRBV11-2, the J gene TRBJ2-5; TRBD2 aligns across 10 bases. J lost 2 bases, V lost 1 base, and 10 bases had no gene match. The CDR3 contains 18 residues. Germline CDR1 SGHAT, CDR2 FQNNGV. The CDR3 nucleotides are TGTGCCAGCAGCTTAGGGGGGGCTAGCGGGAGTCTTCAAGAGACCCAGTACTTC. Translation: CASSLGGASGSLQETQYF. Full variable domain (rest looked up from reference TRBV11-2 and TRBJ2-5): EAGVAQSPRYKIIEKRQSVAFWCNPISGHATLYWYQQILGQGPKLLIQFQNNGVVDDSQLPKDRFSAERLKGVDSTLKIQPAKLEDSAVYLCASSLGGASGSLQETQYFGPGTRLLVL.

This clonotype was counted a few times. The chain uses TRBV4-1 and TRBJ2-1, with 8 bases lining up with TRBD1. Germline CDR1 and CDR2: MGHRA and YSYEKL. Trimming at V came to 4 bases and at J to 8 bases, leaving 7 bases not matched to a gene. CDR3 length: 14 amino acids. The CDR3 nucleotides are TGCGCCAGCAGCCGCGTGACAGGGGTCGATGAGCAGTTCTTC. Amino acid sequence: CASSRVTGVDEQFF.

This clonotype was seen a few times. The chain is built from TRBV7-9 and TRBJ2-7; 11 positions match TRBD2. V lost 3 bases to trimming and J lost 3 bases; unmatched junction nucleotides: 7. CDR1 and CDR2 (germline): SEHNR, FQNEAQ (reference sequence). The CDR3 loop spans 16 amino acids. The CDR3 DNA follows: TGTGCCAGCAGCTTGGGTGCAACTAGCGGGGGCTACGAGCAGTACTTC. It specifies CASSLGATSGGYEQYF.

This clonotype has more than one count but fewer than ten. This chain uses TRBV27 with TRBJ1-2; unclear D gene. Trimming stripped 3 bases from V and 8 bases from J, with 10 bases between. Germline lookup yields CDR1 MNHEY and CDR2 SMNVEV (reference sequence). The CDR3 is 12 residues long. The CDR3 region has the DNA TGTGCCAGCAGTTTGGACGGGTGGGGCTACACCTTC. This gives the protein CASSLDGWGYTF.

The DNA of the CDR3 is TGTGCCAGCAGCCAGGTCAGGGGGAAGTATGAGCAGTACTTC. This codes for CASSQVRGKYEQYF. The chain employs TRBV14 and TRBJ2-7; the match to TRBD1 covers 7 bases. Germline loops: CDR1 SGHDN, CDR2 FVKESK. Germline trimming cut 3 bases from V and 7 bases from J; bases unmatched to any gene: 9. The CDR3 covers 14 residues.

The chain has TRBV6-1 and TRBJ2-7, with D uncertain. The germline V gene has CDR1 MNHNS and CDR2 SASEGT. V lost 9 bases and J 2 bases, leaving 17 bases between the germline ends. This CDR3 region has 14 residues. The CDR3 coding sequence is TGTGCCAGTCACGTGCCGAAGAGCGCCTACGAGCAGTACTTC. Amino acids: CASHVPKSAYEQYF.

This clonotype appeared many times. The V gene is TRBV5-5, the J gene TRBJ2-3; possibly TRBD2 for D (6 bases). The V end was cut by 1 base, the J end by 3 bases, with 18 bases between. Germline V lookup: CDR1 SGHKS, CDR2 YYEKEE (reference sequence). There are 17 residues in the CDR3. The CDR3 protein is CASSLWETPEGTDTQYF. The CDR3, as DNA: TGTGCCAGCAGCTTGTGGGAGACCCCGGAGGGAACAGATACGCAGTATTTT. Full variable domain (remainder filled in from reference TRBV5-5 and TRBJ2-3): DAGVTQSPTHLIKTRGQQVTLRCSPISGHKSVSWYQQVLGQGPQFIFQYYEKEERGRGNFPDRFSARQFPNYSSELNVNALLLGDSALYLCASSLWETPEGTDTQYFGPGTRLTVL.

This clonotype was detected a few times. This sequence joins TRBV27 and TRBJ2-7; weak D call: TRBD2 (5 bases). Germline lookup yields CDR1 MNHEY and CDR2 SMNVEV (reference sequence). The CDR3 has 14 residues. Trimming took off 0 bases at V and 5 bases at J, with 11 bases between the two ends. Written as DNA, the CDR3 is TGTGCCAGCAGTTTATCCGGGAAAGTCAACGAGCAGTACTTC. Protein product: CASSLSGKVNEQYF.

V and J are TRBV29-1 and TRBJ2-7, with D perhaps matching TRBD2 (5 bases). Trimming cost V 4 bases and J 7 bases, with 14 bases left between them. In germline, CDR1 is SQVTM, CDR2 ANQGSEA. This CDR3 spans 12 amino acids. DNA for the CDR3: TGCAGCGTTGTACTCGGGGATGGGGAGCAGTACTTC. The encoded protein is CSVVLGDGEQYF.

This clonotype was detected ten times or more. V is TRBV29-1 and J is TRBJ2-1; 11 bases fit TRBD2. CDR1 is SQVTM and CDR2 is ANQGSEA in the germline V gene. This CDR3 is built from 17 residues. V dropped 1 base and J dropped 4; count of bases not matched to a gene: 9. DNA of the CDR3: TGCAGCGTTGAAGCGGCCCTTACTAGCGGGAGATACAATGAGCAGTTCTTC. Translating gives CSVEAALTSGRYNEQFF.